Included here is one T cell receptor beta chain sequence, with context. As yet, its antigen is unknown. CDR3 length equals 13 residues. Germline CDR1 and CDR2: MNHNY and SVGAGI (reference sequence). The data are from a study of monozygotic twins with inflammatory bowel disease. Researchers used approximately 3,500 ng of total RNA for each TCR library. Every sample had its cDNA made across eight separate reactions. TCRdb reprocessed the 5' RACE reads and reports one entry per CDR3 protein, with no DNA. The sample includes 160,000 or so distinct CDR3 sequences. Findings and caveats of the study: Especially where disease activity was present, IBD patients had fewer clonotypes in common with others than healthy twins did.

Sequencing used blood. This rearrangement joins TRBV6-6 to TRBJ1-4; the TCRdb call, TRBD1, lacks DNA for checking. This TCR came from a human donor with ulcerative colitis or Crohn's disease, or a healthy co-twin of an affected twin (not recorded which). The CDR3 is CASSYDGTEKLFF.